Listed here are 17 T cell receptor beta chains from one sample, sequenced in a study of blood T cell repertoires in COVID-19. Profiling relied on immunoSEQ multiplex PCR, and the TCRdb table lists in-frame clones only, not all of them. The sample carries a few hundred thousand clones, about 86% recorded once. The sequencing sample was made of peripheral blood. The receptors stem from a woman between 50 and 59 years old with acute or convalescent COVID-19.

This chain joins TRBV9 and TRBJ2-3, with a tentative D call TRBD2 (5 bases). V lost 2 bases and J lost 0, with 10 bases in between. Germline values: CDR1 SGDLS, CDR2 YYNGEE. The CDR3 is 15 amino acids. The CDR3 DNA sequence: TGTGCCAGCAGCGTTTCGGGATCAAGCACAGATACGCAGTATTTT. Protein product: CASSVSGSSTDTQYF.

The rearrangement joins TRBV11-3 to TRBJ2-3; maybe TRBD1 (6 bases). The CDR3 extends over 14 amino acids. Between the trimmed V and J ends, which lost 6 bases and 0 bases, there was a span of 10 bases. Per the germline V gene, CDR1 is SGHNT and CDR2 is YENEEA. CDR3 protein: CASSPGTSTDTQYF. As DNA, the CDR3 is TGTGCCAGCAGTCCCGGGACAAGCACAGATACGCAGTATTTT.

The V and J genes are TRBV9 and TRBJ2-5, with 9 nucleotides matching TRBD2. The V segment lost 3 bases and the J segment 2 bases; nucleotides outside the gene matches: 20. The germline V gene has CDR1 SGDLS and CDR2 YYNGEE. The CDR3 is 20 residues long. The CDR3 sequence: CASSAARGGLATTPQETQYF. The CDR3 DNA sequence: TGTGCCAGCAGCGCCGCCCGTGGAGGACTAGCGACAACTCCTCAAGAGACCCAGTACTTC.

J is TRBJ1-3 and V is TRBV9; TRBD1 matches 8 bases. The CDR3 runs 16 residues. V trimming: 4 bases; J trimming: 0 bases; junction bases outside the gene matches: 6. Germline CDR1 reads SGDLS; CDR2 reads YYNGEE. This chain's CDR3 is CASSTQDRASGNTIYF. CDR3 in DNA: TGTGCCAGCAGCACTCAGGACAGGGCCTCTGGAAACACCATATATTTT.

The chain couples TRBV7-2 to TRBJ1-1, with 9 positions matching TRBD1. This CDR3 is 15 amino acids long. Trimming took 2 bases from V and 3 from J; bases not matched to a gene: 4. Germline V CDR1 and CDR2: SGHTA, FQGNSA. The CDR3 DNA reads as TGTGCCAGCAGCTTATTCGGGACAGGGTACACTGAAGCTTTCTTT. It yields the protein CASSLFGTGYTEAFF.

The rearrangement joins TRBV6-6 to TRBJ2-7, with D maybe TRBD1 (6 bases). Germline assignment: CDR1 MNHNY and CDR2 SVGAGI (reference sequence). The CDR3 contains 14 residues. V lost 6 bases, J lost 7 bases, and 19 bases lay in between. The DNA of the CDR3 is TGTGCCAGCAGACCATTAATGGATACAGGGGAGCAGTACGTC. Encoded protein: CASRPLMDTGEQYV.

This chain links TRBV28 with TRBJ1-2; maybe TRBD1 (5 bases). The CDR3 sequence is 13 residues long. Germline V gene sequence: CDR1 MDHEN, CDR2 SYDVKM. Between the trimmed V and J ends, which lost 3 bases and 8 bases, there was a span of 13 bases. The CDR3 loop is CASSFPGLWGYTF. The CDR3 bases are TGTGCCAGCAGTTTCCCGGGACTTTGGGGCTACACCTTC.

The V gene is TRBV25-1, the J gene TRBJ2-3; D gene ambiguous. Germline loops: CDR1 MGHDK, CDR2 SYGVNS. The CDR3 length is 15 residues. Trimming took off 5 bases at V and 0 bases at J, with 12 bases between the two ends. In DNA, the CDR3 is TGTGCCAGCAGTCCGACCCCGCGGAGCACAGATACGCAGTATTTT. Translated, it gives CASSPTPRSTDTQYF.

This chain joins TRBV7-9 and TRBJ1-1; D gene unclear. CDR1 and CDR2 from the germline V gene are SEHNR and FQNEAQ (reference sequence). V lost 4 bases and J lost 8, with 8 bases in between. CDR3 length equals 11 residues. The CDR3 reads CASSSKSEAFF. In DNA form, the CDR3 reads TGTGCCAGCAGCTCTAAAAGCGAAGCTTTCTTT.

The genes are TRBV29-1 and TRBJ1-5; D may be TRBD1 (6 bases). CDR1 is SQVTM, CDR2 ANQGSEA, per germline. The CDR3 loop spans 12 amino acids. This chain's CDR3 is CTPNRDNQPQHF. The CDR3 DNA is TGCACCCCGAACAGGGACAATCAGCCCCAGCATTTT.

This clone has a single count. The CDR3 here is CASSQGKAAIGELFF. The CDR3 DNA sequence: TGTGCCAGCAGCCAAGGCAAGGCAGCGATCGGGGAGCTGTTTTTT. The genes are TRBV3-1 (or the pseudogene TRBV3-2) and TRBJ2-2; D not certain. V was cut by 1 base and J by 7 bases, with 13 bases left in between. The CDR3 extends over 15 amino acids. Germline values: CDR1 LGHDT, CDR2 YNNKEL (reference sequence).

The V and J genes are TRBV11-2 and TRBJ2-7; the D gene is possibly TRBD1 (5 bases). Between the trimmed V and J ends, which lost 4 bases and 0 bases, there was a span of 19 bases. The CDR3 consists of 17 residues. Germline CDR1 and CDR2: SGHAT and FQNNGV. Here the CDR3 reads CASSSDLTELSSYEQYV. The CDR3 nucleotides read TGTGCCAGCAGCTCCGACCTGACAGAACTAAGCTCCTACGAGCAGTACGTC.

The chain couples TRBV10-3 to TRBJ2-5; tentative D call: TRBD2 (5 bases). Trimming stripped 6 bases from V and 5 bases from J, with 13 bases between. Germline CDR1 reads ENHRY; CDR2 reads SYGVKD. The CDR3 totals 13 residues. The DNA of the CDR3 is TGTGCCATCAGGGACTCACTGGGGGAGACCCAGTACTTC. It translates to CAIRDSLGETQYF.

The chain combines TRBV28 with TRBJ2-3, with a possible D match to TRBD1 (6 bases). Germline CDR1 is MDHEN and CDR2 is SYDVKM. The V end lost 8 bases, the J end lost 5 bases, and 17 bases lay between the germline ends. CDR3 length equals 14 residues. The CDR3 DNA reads TGTGCCAGCTTTGGTGCAGGGGTGGTAGATACGCAGTATTTT. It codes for CASFGAGVVDTQYF.

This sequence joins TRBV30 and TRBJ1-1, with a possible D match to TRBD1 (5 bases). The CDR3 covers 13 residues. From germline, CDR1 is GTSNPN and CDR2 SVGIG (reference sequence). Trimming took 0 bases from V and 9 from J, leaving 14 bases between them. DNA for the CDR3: TGTGCCTGGAGTGTACCCCCGGGGACTAAAGCTTTCTTT. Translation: CAWSVPPGTKAFF.

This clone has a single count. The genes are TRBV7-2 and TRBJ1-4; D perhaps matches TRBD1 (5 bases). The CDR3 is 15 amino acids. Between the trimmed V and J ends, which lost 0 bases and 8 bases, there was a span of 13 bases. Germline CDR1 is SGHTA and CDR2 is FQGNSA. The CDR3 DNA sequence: TGTGCCAGCAGCTTAGCTTCCAGGGCACGGGAAAAACTGTTTTTT. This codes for CASSLASRAREKLFF.

The CDR3 sequence: CASSQEGSGYTF. CDR3 bases: TGCGCCAGCAGCCAAGAAGGGAGTGGCTACACCTTC. This sequence joins TRBV4-1 and TRBJ1-2, with no clear D. Trimming removed 0 bases from V and 7 bases from J, with 6 bases in between. Per germline, CDR1 MGHRA and CDR2 YSYEKL. This CDR3 is built from 12 residues.